The T cell receptor (beta chain) described here comes from a study of tumor and adjacent non-tumor tissue in lung cancer. No cell sorting was done before RNA was extracted from the tissue. The CDR3 has 13 residues. Unmatched junction bases numbered 3, after V lost 7 bases and J lost 2 bases. Looked up from germline, CDR1 is MDHEN and CDR2 is SYDVKM. A modified ARM-PCR protocol with three rounds of nested PCR amplified TCRbeta. In TCRdb, the multiplex PCR reads were re-called with MiXCR into one record per CDR3 protein. The sample records 84,000 or so distinct CDR3 sequences, more than 60% being singletons.

V and J are TRBV28 and TRBJ2-7; 9 positions agree with TRBD1. This receptor was taken from a man aged 70 or older with non-small cell lung cancer. The specimen was lung tumor tissue. CDR3 sequence reads: CASTTGGTYEQYF. The CDR3 region has the DNA TGTGCCAGCACCACAGGGGGCACCTACGAGCAGTACTTC.